Below are 18 T cell receptor beta chains sequenced from a single sample in a study of T cells in Graves' hyperthyroidism and ophthalmopathy. From RNA transcripts, TCR beta CDR3 regions were amplified. First-round RT-PCR of the TCR CDR3 relied on the HTBI primer set. TCRdb re-derived calls from the multiplex PCR reads in MiXCR, one entry per CDR3 protein. The sample has hundreds of thousands of distinct CDR3 sequences; roughly a quarter are singletons. The sequenced sample was blood. These TCRs come from a woman aged 25 to 39 with Graves' ophthalmopathy.

This clonotype came up many times. The rearrangement joins TRBV20-1 to TRBJ2-3; 7 bases fit TRBD1. There are 13 residues in the CDR3. After removal of 6 bases from V and 2 bases from J, the junction contained 5 bases not matched to a gene. The germline gives CDR1 DFQATT, CDR2 SNEGSKA (reference sequence). In DNA form, the CDR3 reads TGCAGTGCACCGGACAGGACCACAGATACGCAGTATTTT. Its protein product is CSAPDRTTDTQYF.

This sequence joins TRBV6-1 and TRBJ2-7, with 7 bases that match TRBD1. The germline CDR1 and CDR2 sequences are MNHNS and SASEGT. This CDR3 spans 15 amino acids. V dropped 4 bases and J dropped 5; count of bases not matched to a gene: 11. The CDR3 region is CASSVQGSVNHEQYF. DNA of the CDR3: TGTGCCAGCAGTGTACAGGGGTCCGTAAACCACGAGCAGTACTTC.

As regards this clonotype: The conserved final phenylalanine or tryptophan is absent from the CDR3, which likely points to a read error. The chain joins TRBV12-3 or TRBV12-4 to TRBJ1-5, with 7 bases that match TRBD1. CDR3 length: 13 amino acids. The trim removed 5 bases at V and 5 bases at J, leaving 3 bases unmatched. The CDR3 here is CASSPGGYQPQHL. The CDR3 DNA sequence: TGTGCCAGCAGTCCAGGGGGGTATCAGCCCCAGCATTTG.

This clonotype was counted a few times. Here the CDR3 reads CATSAFGQGAIGELFF. CDR3 bases: TGTGCCACCAGTGCCTTTGGACAGGGGGCGATCGGGGAGCTGTTTTTT. V is TRBV24-1 and J is TRBJ2-2; TRBD1 matches 11 bases. Germline CDR1 KGHDR, CDR2 SFDVKD. There are 16 residues in the CDR3. V shed 5 bases, J shed 7 bases, and the junction held 8 bases outside the gene matches.

This clonotype was picked up many times. This sequence joins TRBV6-2 or TRBV6-3 and TRBJ1-3, with TRBD1 matching 7 bases. Germline CDR1 MNHEY, CDR2 SVGEGT. The CDR3 runs to 18 residues. With V trimmed by 2 bases and J by 1 base, 11 bases remained unmatched. In nucleotides, the CDR3 is TGTGCCAGCAGTTACAGACCGTGGGACAGACAATCTGGAAACACCATATATTTT. Translating it yields CASSYRPWDRQSGNTIYF.

This clonotype was counted at least ten times. This chain connects TRBV19 to TRBJ2-5, with TRBD2 identical over 8 bases. Germline CDR1 LNHDA, CDR2 SQIVND (reference sequence). Losses at the gene ends were 3 bases for V and 5 bases for J; bases not matched to a gene: 11. The CDR3 has 16 amino acids. CDR3 amino acids: CASSISYGGEMETQYF. CDR3 nucleotide sequence: TGTGCCAGTAGTATCTCCTACGGGGGGGAGATGGAGACCCAGTACTTC.

This clonotype was seen at least ten times. The rearrangement links TRBV2 to TRBJ1-1; 8 bases line up with TRBD1. Looked up from germline, CDR1 is SNHLY and CDR2 is FYNNEI. This CDR3 is 14 amino acids long. V lost 6 bases and J lost 4; bases outside the gene matches: 7. The CDR3 loop reads CASRADRGGTEAFF. The CDR3 nucleotides are TGTGCCAGCAGAGCCGACAGGGGTGGCACTGAAGCTTTCTTT.

This clonotype was seen many times. This sequence joins TRBV5-1 and TRBJ2-7; TRBD1 matches at 10 bases. Germline V gene data show CDR1 as SGHRS and CDR2 as YFSETQ. The ends lost 0 bases at V and 7 bases at J; junction bases unmatched: 10. The CDR3 extends over 16 amino acids. The CDR3 bases are TGCGCCAGCAGCTTGGCCGAGACAGGGGGCGCGGGGGAGCAGTACTTC. This sequence encodes CASSLAETGGAGEQYF.

This clonotype was seen only a few times. The V and J genes are TRBV16 and TRBJ1-2; D unclear. Trimming removed 0 bases at V and 8 bases at J, with 10 bases between. The CDR3 contains 13 residues. Germline V gene sequence: CDR1 KGHSY, CDR2 FQNENV. The CDR3 loop reads CASSQSWAQGYTF. For the CDR3, the DNA is TGTGCCAGCAGCCAATCGTGGGCCCAGGGCTACACCTTC.

This clonotype appeared many times. The chain recombines TRBV4-2 with TRBJ1-1; 8 bases agree with TRBD1. The CDR3 covers 15 residues. Germline CDR1 reads LGHNA; CDR2 reads YNFKEQ. Trimming removed 4 bases from V and 5 bases from J; junction bases left unmatched: 9. The CDR3 spells CASSPTDRVRTEAFF. DNA for the CDR3: TGTGCCAGCAGCCCGACGGACAGGGTTCGAACTGAAGCTTTCTTT.

The rearrangement links TRBV6-1 to TRBJ2-7, with 7 bases that match TRBD2. Looked up from germline, CDR1 is MNHNS and CDR2 is SASEGT. J was trimmed by 2 bases and V by 7 bases; bases with no gene match: 11. This CDR3 has 15 residues. The CDR3 bases are TGTGCCAGCACCTCATCCGGGACTACGACCTACGAGCAGTACTTC. It is translated as CASTSSGTTTYEQYF.

This clonotype was counted many times. This chain links TRBV30 with TRBJ2-7, with a possible D match to TRBD1 (5 bases). Germline values: CDR1 GTSNPN, CDR2 SVGIG (reference sequence). This CDR3 is built from 13 residues. V was clipped by 4 bases and J by 9 bases, with 19 bases between them. CDR3 bases: TGTGCCTGGACCCTCTTGGGGCCAACCGGGCAGTACTTC. This gives the protein CAWTLLGPTGQYF.

This clonotype was observed at least ten times. The gene calls are TRBV12-3 or TRBV12-4 and TRBJ1-1; no firm D call. The CDR3 is made up of 14 amino acids. The V and J ends lost 7 bases and 3 bases respectively, with 15 bases between them. The chain's CDR3 is CASTQTTTDTEAFF. The CDR3 DNA is TGTGCCAGCACCCAGACAACGACTGACACTGAAGCTTTCTTT.

V is TRBV20-1 and J is TRBJ2-5; D is possibly TRBD1 (6 bases). The CDR3 loop spans 16 amino acids. Germline loops: CDR1 DFQATT, CDR2 SNEGSKA (reference sequence). The germline V and J ends were trimmed by 3 bases and 5 bases, with 22 bases remaining between them. This chain's CDR3 is CSASPRVTGRRETQYF. Here the CDR3 DNA reads TGCAGTGCTAGCCCACGCGTGACAGGCCGGCGGGAGACCCAGTACTTC.

This clonotype was counted at least ten times. This chain uses TRBV6-5 with TRBJ2-5, with D unresolved. This CDR3 has 13 amino acids. Trimming removed 4 bases at V and 4 bases at J, with 10 bases between. In germline, CDR1 is MNHEY, CDR2 SVGAGI. In nucleotides, the CDR3 is TGTGCCAGCAGTTCCACCTTGGGAGAGACCCAGTACTTC. Encoded protein: CASSSTLGETQYF.

J is TRBJ1-2 and V is TRBV28; 9 bases are shared with TRBD1. This CDR3 is built from 15 residues. Unmatched junction bases numbered 7, after V lost 3 bases and J lost 5 bases. Germline CDR1 reads MDHEN; CDR2 reads SYDVKM. The CDR3 loop reads CASSLGGQGQYGYTF. CDR3 DNA: TGTGCCAGCAGTTTGGGGGGACAGGGTCAATATGGCTACACCTTC.

The rearrangement uses TRBV12-3 or TRBV12-4 and TRBJ2-5; 11 nucleotides line up with TRBD2. The CDR3 sequence is 15 residues long. V shed 7 bases and J 5 bases; nucleotides not matched to a gene: 9. The CDR3 loop is CASIASGGPAETQYF. The CDR3 DNA reads TGTGCCAGCATTGCTAGCGGGGGGCCAGCCGAGACCCAGTACTTC.

This clonotype was seen many times. The chain recombines TRBV7-2 with TRBJ2-2; D remains ambiguous. The CDR3 is made up of 15 amino acids. Trimming stripped 1 base from V and 5 bases from J, with 11 bases between. Germline V gene data show CDR1 as SGHTA and CDR2 as FQGNSA. CDR3 sequence: CASSLGGSATGELFF. The CDR3 region has the DNA TGTGCCAGCAGCTTAGGCGGCAGTGCTACCGGGGAGCTGTTTTTT. The whole variable domain, filled in from reference TRBV7-2 and TRBJ2-2, reads GAGVSQSPSNKVTEKGKDVELRCDPISGHTALYWYRQSLGQGLEFLIYFQGNSAPDKSGLPSDRFSAERTGGSVSTLTIQRTQQEDSAVYLCASSLGGSATGELFFGEGSRLTVL.